This T cell receptor beta chain was recorded in a study of blood T cell repertoires in COVID-19. Across the whole study: COVID-19 samples, acute and convalescent, were from the United States, Italy and Spain.

The protocol was immunoSEQ multiplex PCR, while the TCRdb copy is restricted to in-frame clones and leaves out a portion. The sample shows 95,000 to 110,000 clones, about four fifths of them seen only once. This clone was detected only a few times. CDR3 length: 14 residues. The trim removed 5 bases at V and 5 bases at J, leaving 8 bases unmatched. Germline V CDR1 and CDR2: ENHRY, SYGVKD. The chain recombines TRBV10-3 with TRBJ1-1, with 7 bases matching TRBD1. The sequenced sample consisted of peripheral blood. This TCR came from a woman of 80 years or more with active or convalescent COVID-19. CDR3 protein: CAISKDRLGTEAFF. CDR3 bases: TGTGCCATCAGTAAGGACAGGCTGGGGACTGAAGCTTTCTTT.